These 30 T cell receptor beta chains originate from one sample sequenced in a study of blood T cell repertoires in COVID-19. Clones were sequenced by immunoSEQ multiplex PCR, and TCRdb holds only the in-frame ones, with some missing. Altogether 210,000 or so clones are present, over 75% being singletons, with the ten largest covering under 4.5%. The sequenced material came from PBMCs or T cells enriched from blood (not recorded which). These TCRs come from a woman in her thirties who had been exposed to COVID-19.

The J gene is TRBJ1-3, the V gene TRBV2; 9 bases fit TRBD1. The CDR3 consists of 15 residues. Per germline, CDR1 SNHLY and CDR2 FYNNEI. The junction had 5 bases not matched to a gene; V was cut back by 6 bases and J by 2 bases. Here the CDR3 DNA reads TGTGCCAGCAGCCGGGACAGGGTGGCTGGAAACACCATATATTTT. As protein: CASSRDRVAGNTIYF.

In this sample, this clone turned up once. The rearrangement uses TRBV28 and TRBJ1-2, with 7 bases matching TRBD1. Trimming cost V 6 bases and J 4 bases; bases outside gene matches: 14. This CDR3 has 16 residues. Per germline, CDR1 MDHEN and CDR2 SYDVKM. The CDR3 here is CASRDREKEWGYGYTF. CDR3 DNA sequence: TGTGCCAGCAGAGACAGGGAGAAGGAATGGGGCTATGGCTACACCTTC.

The chain is built from TRBV19 and TRBJ1-2; 8 bases are shared with TRBD1. The CDR3 length is 15 residues. Germline CDR1 is LNHDA and CDR2 is SQIVND (reference sequence). Trimming removed 3 bases from V and 8 bases from J; junction bases left unmatched: 11. The CDR3 here is CASSIGGQGLGGYTF. The DNA for the CDR3 is TGTGCCAGTAGTATCGGTGGACAGGGATTGGGGGGCTACACCTTC.

This clone came up once. The genes are TRBV6-1 and TRBJ2-5, with 8 bases identical to TRBD2. With 0 bases clipped from V and 7 bases from J, the junction kept 10 bases outside the gene matches. The CDR3 contains 16 residues. Germline CDR1 and CDR2: MNHNS and SASEGT. The CDR3 region is CASSEASGTRMGTQYF. The CDR3 DNA follows: TGTGCCAGCAGTGAAGCCTCGGGGACTAGAATGGGGACCCAGTACTTC.

CDR3 loop: CASSISRRSTDTQYF. The CDR3 DNA reads as TGTGCCAGTAGTATTTCGCGGCGGAGCACAGATACGCAGTATTTT. This rearrangement joins TRBV19 to TRBJ2-3; no clear D. Germline assignment: CDR1 LNHDA and CDR2 SQIVND (reference sequence). The V end lost 3 bases, the J end lost 0 bases, and 10 bases lay between the germline ends. This CDR3 is built from 15 residues.

The chain combines TRBV30 with TRBJ1-6; TRBD1 is a possible D gene (5 bases). Per germline, CDR1 GTSNPN and CDR2 SVGIG (reference sequence). The ends were cut back, 5 bases at V and 7 bases at J, with 12 bases in the middle. This CDR3 comprises 13 residues. Written as DNA, the CDR3 is TGTGCCTGGTCGGGGGGGGTAAATTCACCCCTCCACTTT. Translated: CAWSGGVNSPLHF.

CDR3 nucleotides: TGTGCCAGCAGTTTACCCGGGTTTAGCACAGATACGCAGTATTTT. Its translation is CASSLPGFSTDTQYF. The chain is built from TRBV27 and TRBJ2-3; D not resolved. From germline, CDR1 is MNHEY and CDR2 SMNVEV (reference sequence). V lost 2 bases and J 0 bases, leaving 9 bases between the germline ends. The CDR3 has 15 amino acids.

This clone was counted once. The V and J genes are TRBV4-2 and TRBJ2-7; TRBD1 agrees at 7 bases. Trimming at V came to 1 base and at J to 0 bases, leaving 12 bases not matched to a gene. Germline lookup yields CDR1 LGHNA and CDR2 YNFKEQ. The CDR3 totals 18 residues. This CDR3 is CASSQGLKGQTASYEQYF. The CDR3 nucleotides are TGTGCCAGCAGCCAAGGGTTAAAGGGACAGACGGCCTCCTACGAGCAGTACTTC.

J is TRBJ2-7 and V is TRBV11-2; D is possibly TRBD2 (6 bases). Germline-derived CDR1 and CDR2 are SGHAT and FQNNGV. V lost 3 bases, J lost 4 bases, and 16 bases lay in between. The CDR3 runs 15 residues. The CDR3 DNA sequence: TGTGCCAGCAGCTTTTATGCGGGACCCCGATACGAGCAGTACTTC. Translating it yields CASSFYAGPRYEQYF.

This chain uses TRBV7-7 with TRBJ2-3; the D gene is possibly TRBD1 (5 bases). Trimming removed 5 bases at V and 4 bases at J, with 16 bases between. The CDR3 length is 15 residues. Germline V gene lookup returns CDR1 SSHAT and CDR2 FNYEAQ (reference sequence). The chain's CDR3 is CASSLSSWGSDTQYF. CDR3 DNA sequence: TGTGCCAGCAGCCTCTCCTCTTGGGGCTCAGATACGCAGTATTTT.

This clone was seen once. This chain links TRBV2 with TRBJ2-3; 7 nucleotides match TRBD1. Unmatched junction bases numbered 5, after V lost 2 bases and J lost 3 bases. Germline loops: CDR1 SNHLY, CDR2 FYNNEI. This CDR3 contains 15 residues. CDR3 amino acids: CASSERGQGTDTQYF. CDR3 DNA sequence: TGTGCCAGCAGTGAAAGGGGGCAGGGTACAGATACGCAGTATTTT.

The chain recombines TRBV4-1 with TRBJ2-5; no definite D call. Germline-derived CDR1 and CDR2 are MGHRA and YSYEKL. The CDR3 runs to 18 residues. Trimming left V 1 base short and J 2 bases short, with 20 bases between. CDR3 bases: TGCGCCAGCAGCCAAGCCCCTTCAGCCGGAGTTGATCAAGAGACCCAGTACTTC. Translating it yields CASSQAPSAGVDQETQYF.

CDR3 nucleotides: TGCGCCAGCAGCTTGTACAGCGGGAGCTACTCCTACGAGCAGTACTTC. Protein: CASSLYSGSYSYEQYF. V gene TRBV5-1 combines with J gene TRBJ2-7; 8 bases are shared with TRBD2. The CDR3 contains 16 residues. Per the germline V gene, CDR1 is SGHRS and CDR2 is YFSETQ. V lost 1 base, J lost 0 bases, and 6 bases stayed unmatched.

This sequence joins TRBV6-5 and TRBJ1-4, with 8 bases identical to TRBD1. The junction had 5 bases not matched to a gene; V was cut back by 6 bases and J by 5 bases. CDR3 length: 14 amino acids. Germline CDR1 reads MNHEY; CDR2 reads SVGAGI. This CDR3 reads CASSRGQANEKLFF. The CDR3 DNA sequence: TGTGCCAGCAGCCGGGGACAGGCGAATGAAAAACTGTTTTTT.

The V call is TRBV5-1, the J call TRBJ2-6; tentative D call: TRBD2 (5 bases). The CDR3 is made up of 16 amino acids. With 0 bases removed from V and 0 bases from J, the gap between germline ends came to 7 bases. Germline CDR1 and CDR2: SGHRS and YFSETQ. The CDR3 spells CASSLGTGSGANVLTF. The CDR3 DNA follows: TGCGCCAGCAGCTTGGGGACTGGCTCTGGGGCCAACGTCCTGACTTTC.

This rearrangement joins TRBV6-5 to TRBJ2-7, with 10 positions matching TRBD1. The CDR3 is made up of 14 amino acids. V lost 2 bases and J lost 5; bases outside the gene matches: 3. From germline, CDR1 is MNHEY and CDR2 SVGAGI. CDR3 sequence: CASSYVGQGHEQYF. The CDR3 DNA follows: TGTGCCAGCAGTTACGTGGGACAGGGGCACGAGCAGTACTTC.

The V call is TRBV10-2, the J call TRBJ2-1; 11 bases map to TRBD2. Trimming took 4 bases from V and 8 from J; bases not matched to a gene: 7. CDR1 WSHSY and CDR2 SAAADI come from the germline V gene. The CDR3 length is 15 residues. This chain's CDR3 is CASSATSGSRYEQFF. The CDR3 nucleotides are TGCGCCAGCAGTGCCACTAGCGGGAGTAGGTATGAGCAGTTCTTC.

The chain carries TRBV5-4 and TRBJ1-6; TRBD1 matches 7 bases. CDR3 length: 15 amino acids. Per the germline V gene, CDR1 is SGHNT and CDR2 is YYREEE (reference sequence). Trimming removed 0 bases from V and 9 bases from J; junction bases left unmatched: 6. The CDR3 region is CASSLETGVGSPLHF. DNA of the CDR3: TGTGCCAGCAGCTTGGAAACAGGGGTTGGTTCACCCCTCCACTTT.

The chain carries TRBV19 and TRBJ2-7; 8 bases agree with TRBD2. Germline CDR1 and CDR2: LNHDA and SQIVND (reference sequence). The CDR3 contains 14 residues. The junction had 8 bases not matched to a gene; V was cut back by 6 bases and J by 4 bases. The CDR3 loop reads CASRPSGSKYEQYF. In DNA, the CDR3 is TGTGCCAGTAGACCCAGCGGGAGCAAGTACGAGCAGTACTTC.

This chain links TRBV9 with TRBJ1-5; 8 bases map to TRBD1. This CDR3 is 17 amino acids long. In germline, CDR1 is SGDLS, CDR2 YYNGEE. J was trimmed by 1 base and V by 5 bases; bases with no gene match: 11. CDR3 DNA sequence: TGTGCCAGCAGTCCCGGGACAGGAGAGCGGAGCAATCAGCCCCAGCATTTT. Translated, it gives CASSPGTGERSNQPQHF.

V and J are TRBV19 and TRBJ1-5, with D hard to call. In germline, CDR1 is LNHDA, CDR2 SQIVND (reference sequence). The CDR3 contains 14 residues. Deletions cut 3 bases from V and 2 bases from J, with 8 bases between. Written as DNA, the CDR3 is TGTGCCAGTAGTATTAGACTGGGCAATCAGCCCCAGCATTTT. This codes for CASSIRLGNQPQHF. Together with reference TRBV19 and TRBJ1-5, the CDR3 gives the full variable domain: DGGITQSPKYLFRKEGQNVTLSCEQNLNHDAMYWYRQDPGQGLRLIYYSQIVNDFQKGDIAEGYSVSREKKESFPLTVTSAQKNPTAFYLCASSIRLGNQPQHFGDGTRLSIL.

This clone was picked up one time. In DNA form, the CDR3 reads TGTGCCAGTAGAGCCCGGGACAGGGGGCGATTTGGCACTGAAGCTTTCTTT. Protein product: CASRARDRGRFGTEAFF. This chain links TRBV19 with TRBJ1-1, with 12 bases matching TRBD1. The germline V gene encodes CDR1 LNHDA and CDR2 SQIVND (reference sequence). With 6 bases clipped from V and 4 bases from J, the junction kept 12 bases outside the gene matches. The CDR3 contains 17 residues.

This chain connects TRBV28 to TRBJ1-2, with 8 bases identical to TRBD1. This CDR3 contains 14 residues. CDR1 is MDHEN, CDR2 SYDVKM, per germline. Unmatched junction bases numbered 6, after V lost 5 bases and J lost 4 bases. The CDR3 DNA reads TGTGCCAGCAGTCCGGACAGGGCCCCCTATGGCTACACCTTC. Translating it yields CASSPDRAPYGYTF.

V and J are TRBV2 and TRBJ2-2; the match to TRBD1 covers 7 bases. Germline assignment: CDR1 SNHLY and CDR2 FYNNEI. The CDR3 loop spans 14 amino acids. The J segment lost 4 bases and the V segment lost 6 bases, leaving 5 bases of the junction unmatched. CDR3 sequence reads: CASRETGLTGELFF. Written as DNA, the CDR3 is TGTGCCAGCAGGGAGACAGGGCTCACCGGGGAGCTGTTTTTT.

The chain uses TRBV18 and TRBJ1-2; D uncertain. Germline V lookup: CDR1 KGHSH, CDR2 LQKENI. This CDR3 has 15 residues. Trimming left V 4 bases short and J 6 bases short, with 18 bases between. The CDR3 is CASSLAGEVLNGYTF. The CDR3 DNA is TGTGCCAGCTCACTGGCCGGGGAGGTACTCAATGGCTACACCTTC.

The chain uses TRBV9 and TRBJ2-2; TRBD2 matches at 10 bases. The CDR3 extends over 17 amino acids. Germline lookup yields CDR1 SGDLS and CDR2 YYNGEE. The trim removed 2 bases at V and 5 bases at J, leaving 9 bases unmatched. The CDR3 loop is CASSVGASGSQTGELFF. CDR3 in DNA: TGTGCCAGCAGCGTCGGGGCTAGCGGGAGCCAAACCGGGGAGCTGTTTTTT.

This chain connects TRBV15 to TRBJ2-1; 12 bases are a match to TRBD2. This CDR3 is built from 18 residues. V dropped 5 bases and J dropped 3; count of bases not matched to a gene: 11. Germline CDR1 reads LNHNV; CDR2 reads YYDKDF (reference sequence). The CDR3 here is CATSLRPRLAGDYNEQFF. CDR3 DNA: TGTGCCACCAGCCTCCGACCAAGACTAGCGGGAGACTACAATGAGCAGTTCTTC. Full variable domain (missing parts from reference TRBV15 and TRBJ2-1): DAMVIQNPRYQVTQFGKPVTLSCSQTLNHNVMYWYQQKSSQAPKLLFHYYDKDFNNEADTPDNFQSRRPNTSFCFLDIRSPGLGDTAMYLCATSLRPRLAGDYNEQFFGPGTRLTVL.

The chain is built from TRBV2 and TRBJ2-7; no firm D call. Deletions cut 8 bases from V and 4 bases from J, with 6 bases between. The CDR3 covers 10 residues. The V gene's germline CDR1 is SNHLY and CDR2 FYNNEI. The CDR3 here is CASGPYEQYF. As DNA, the CDR3 is TGTGCCAGCGGGCCTTACGAGCAGTACTTC.

The chain joins TRBV9 to TRBJ1-4; D gene ambiguous. V was pared by 0 bases and J by 4 bases, with 10 bases between. The CDR3 extends over 15 amino acids. Germline V gene data show CDR1 as SGDLS and CDR2 as YYNGEE. CDR3 protein: CASSVGVLYNEKLFF. CDR3 bases: TGTGCCAGCAGCGTAGGTGTACTCTATAATGAAAAACTGTTTTTT. The whole variable domain, filled in from reference TRBV9 and TRBJ1-4, reads DSGVTQTPKHLITATGQRVTLRCSPRSGDLSVYWYQQSLDQGLQFLIQYYNGEERAKGNILERFSAQQFPDLHSELNLSSLELGDSALYFCASSVGVLYNEKLFFGSGTQLSVL.

This clone appeared a single time. The rearrangement uses TRBV7-9 and TRBJ2-7, with TRBD2 identical over 9 bases. CDR3 length: 19 residues. CDR1 SEHNR and CDR2 FQNEAQ come from the germline V gene (reference sequence). With 5 bases clipped from V and 4 bases from J, the junction kept 21 bases outside the gene matches. The CDR3 reads CASSTNPRGSGTSSYEQYF. The CDR3 DNA reads as TGTGCCAGCAGCACCAATCCCAGGGGGTCCGGGACTAGCTCTTACGAGCAGTACTTC.